This T cell receptor (beta chain) appears in the sequencing data of a study of shared clonotypes between healthy human individuals. Whole-study findings and limits: Sampling included only blood; tissue repertoires likely differ.

Clones were read by immunoSEQ multiplex PCR, and TCRdb kept only the in-frame ones, dropping some. The sample has some 2,000,000 clones; approximately 95% are singletons. On this clone: Its antigen is currently unknown.

The germline gives CDR1 MDHEN, CDR2 SYDVKM. The CDR3 covers 12 residues. The ends lost 7 bases at V and 6 bases at J; junction bases unmatched: 3. Sequenced input: naive CD4+ T cells sorted from blood. Indicated subset: CD45RA+ positively selected. This TCR came from a man in his late teens or twenties in good health. The chain joins TRBV28 to TRBJ1-5, with TRBD1 matching over 7 bases. This chain's CDR3 is CASTQGGQPQHF. The CDR3 DNA reads TGTGCCAGCACCCAGGGGGGTCAGCCCCAGCATTTT. The full variable domain, rest sourced from reference TRBV28 and TRBJ1-5, is DVKVTQSSRYLVKRTGEKVFLECVQDMDHENMFWYRQDPGLGLRLIYFSYDVKMKEKGDIPEGYSVSREKKERFSLILESASTNQTSMYLCASTQGGQPQHFGDGTRLSIL.